This T cell receptor beta chain is from a study of T cells in Graves' hyperthyroidism and ophthalmopathy (dated by TCRdb to the late 2010s). Regarding the study in general: TCR V-J signatures able to tell the groups apart were searched for in a discovery cohort of some 97 patients, of whom roughly 42 had Graves' ophthalmopathy and about 60 had stable Graves' hyperthyroidism. Prospective prediction of ophthalmopathy was tested in an independent validation cohort consisting of roughly 20 hyperthyroidism patients and around 16 patients who later progressed to ophthalmopathy. TCR Vbeta CDR3 sequencing of approximately 140 peripheral blood samples (around 45 ophthalmopathy, under 80 hyperthyroidism and roughly 17 progressor patients) is reported in the paper. The roughly 100 discovery patients were divided at random into training and test sets in a 7:3 ratio. After blood sampling, hyperthyroidism patients were treated with methimazole at a starting dose of 30 mg daily, and ophthalmopathy patients were treated with high-dose intravenous methylprednisolone. In addition, the study compared T-cell repertoires in thyroid tissue and in blood from roughly six Graves' hyperthyroidism patients.

This clonotype was recorded a few times. Its antigen remains undetermined. Per-base quality was not reported, and no clone a single base away is much larger than it. Amplification of TCR beta CDR3 regions was carried out from RNA transcripts. The TCR CDR3 was subjected to a first round of RT-PCR using the HTBI primer set and the Qiagen OneStep RT-PCR kit. The libraries were constructed in a second round of multiplex PCR and then size-selected and purified. Paired-end sequencing of the libraries was performed with 100 bp reads on an Illumina HiSeq2000. Concerning the study's data processing: SOAPnuke was used to process the raw data, throwing out any read that contained adapters or uncalled bases, had a mean Phred below 15, or lacked an exact constant-primer or identifier match. High-quality paired reads were merged with COPE v1.2.5, and unique nucleotide sequences were defined as clonotypes. MiTCR v1.1 was used to align the clonotypes against IMGT TRBV, TRBD and TRBJ reference segments. The analysis included only V-J combinations with a frequency above 0.0001, which together covered 99% to 99.2% of the repertoires. The TCS score was defined as the ratio of F50 (clonal expansion) to E x V (chaos), calculated using BLOSUM62-based TCRdist between CDR3 peptides within each V-J. Welch's t-statistics and random forest reduced approximately 520 V-J features to fewer than 15, which were used in a naive Bayes classifier (R e1071). TCRdb trimmed public reads at Q25 via fastp, called clones via MiXCR and kept in-frame beta chains. Rows with a matching CDR3 protein are joined into one entry that keeps the most common DNA and genes. These V and J calls originate from TCRdb's pipeline instead of the authors' own analysis. The sample table shows just over 550,000 distinct CDR3 sequences, and around 46% are seen once. The top ten clonotypes cover about 8.2% of the sample.

The full study reports these points: Ophthalmopathy was separated from stable hyperthyroidism by a 13 V-J signature model, with approximately 86% sensitivity and about 81% specificity obtained in cross-validation and 80%/75% obtained in testing. Sample size was not statistically predetermined, and investigators were not blinded to group allocation. In validation, the model predicted progression to ophthalmopathy with roughly 70% sensitivity and 72% to 85% specificity, a median of 6.5 months before onset. Most expanded thyroid clonotypes (frequency above 0.001) were also detected in blood, a finding suggesting that blood repertoires may reflect thyroid immune responses.

Stable Graves' hyperthyroidism was defined as no progression to ophthalmopathy during 18 months of follow-up. Hyperthyroidism patients were aged 18 to 65 years and newly diagnosed, with disease duration of less than 2 months. Exclusion was applied to patients with uncontrolled infections, other autoimmune diseases, pregnancy or lactation. Diagnoses were based on clinical symptoms, serum thyroxine and TRAb, thyroid ultrasound and orbital computed tomography. Trizol reagent was used to extract total RNA, and RNA quality was then checked on an Agilent 2100 Bioanalyzer. The CDR1 and CDR2 encoded by the germline V gene (reference sequence) are DFQATT and SNEGSKA. The CDR3 holds 15 amino acids from the cysteine to the phenylalanine. Solely the CDR3 DNA is kept, with 45 bases framed from the first base. Trimming leaves V shorter by 1 base and J shorter by 1 base, with the junction holding 3 bases beyond the gene matches.

Sequenced: peripheral blood or thyroid tissue (not recorded which). The chain is made from TRBV20-1 and TRBJ1-5; 8 middle bases align to TRBD1. The sequence derives from a woman aged 18-29 years with Graves' hyperthyroidism. Donor details come from another sample of the same person, matched by shared clones. At the DNA level, the sequence is TGCAGTGCTAGAGCAGGGGGCTTCAGCAATCAGCCCCAGCATTTT. It specifies CSARAGGFSNQPQHF.